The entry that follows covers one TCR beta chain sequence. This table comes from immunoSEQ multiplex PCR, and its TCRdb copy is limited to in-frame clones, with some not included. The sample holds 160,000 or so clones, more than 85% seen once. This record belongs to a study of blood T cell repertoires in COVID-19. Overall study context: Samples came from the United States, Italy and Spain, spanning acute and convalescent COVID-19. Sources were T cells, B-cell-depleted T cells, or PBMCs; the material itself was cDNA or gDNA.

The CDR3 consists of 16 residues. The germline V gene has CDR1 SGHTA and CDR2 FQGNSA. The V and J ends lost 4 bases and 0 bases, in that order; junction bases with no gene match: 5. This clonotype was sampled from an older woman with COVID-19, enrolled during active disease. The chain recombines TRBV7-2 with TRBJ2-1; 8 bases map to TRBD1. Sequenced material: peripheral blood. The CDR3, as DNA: TGTGCCAGCAGCTCCCGCGGGACAGGCTCCTACAATGAGCAGTTCTTC. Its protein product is CASSSRGTGSYNEQFF.